This record concerns one TCR beta chain sequence. Its antigen remains unknown. The data originate from a study of shared clonotypes between healthy human individuals. Study-wide points: Shared clonotypes: about 5% naive CD4, around 3.4% naive CD8, roughly 2.2% memory CD4, approximately 0.41% memory CD8. Exclusively blood specimens were collected; tissue repertoires likely differ.

The authors distributed each subset's genomic DNA evenly over several immunoSEQ plates. The data were produced by immunoSEQ multiplex PCR, yet TCRdb's version contains in-frame clones alone and is incomplete. The data show roughly 2,500,000 clones, approximately 93% seen once. The length of the CDR3 is 11 residues. V was clipped by 1 base and J by 8 bases, with 6 bases between them. Germline lookup yields CDR1 MNHNS and CDR2 SASEGT. The clonotype was recovered from a man younger than 35 in good health. Some clones in this sample may be carry-over from other donors' samples. Input material: naive CD4+ T cells from PBMCs. Subset specified: CD45RA+ positively selected. The chain has TRBV6-1 and TRBJ2-7, with D tentatively TRBD1 or TRBD2 (5 bases each). The CDR3 is CASSEGDQQYF. In nucleotides, the CDR3 is TGTGCCAGCAGTGAAGGGGACCAGCAGTACTTC.